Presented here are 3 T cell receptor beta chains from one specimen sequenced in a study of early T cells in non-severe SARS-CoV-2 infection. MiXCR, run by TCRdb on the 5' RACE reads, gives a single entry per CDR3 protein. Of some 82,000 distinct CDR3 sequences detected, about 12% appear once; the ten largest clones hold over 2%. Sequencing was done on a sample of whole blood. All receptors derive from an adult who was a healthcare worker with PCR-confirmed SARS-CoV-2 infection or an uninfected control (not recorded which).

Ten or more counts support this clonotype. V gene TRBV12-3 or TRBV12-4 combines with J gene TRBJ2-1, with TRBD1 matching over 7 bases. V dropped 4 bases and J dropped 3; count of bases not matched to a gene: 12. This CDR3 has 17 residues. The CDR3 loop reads CASSYGWTGEYYNEQFF. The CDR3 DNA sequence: TGTGCCAGCAGTTACGGATGGACAGGAGAATACTACAATGAGCAGTTCTTC.

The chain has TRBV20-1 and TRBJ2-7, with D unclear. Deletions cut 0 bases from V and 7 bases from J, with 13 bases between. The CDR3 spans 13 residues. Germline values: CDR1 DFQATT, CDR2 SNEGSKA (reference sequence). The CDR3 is CSARDQSPFEQYF. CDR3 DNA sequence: TGCAGTGCTAGAGACCAGTCCCCGTTTGAGCAGTACTTC.

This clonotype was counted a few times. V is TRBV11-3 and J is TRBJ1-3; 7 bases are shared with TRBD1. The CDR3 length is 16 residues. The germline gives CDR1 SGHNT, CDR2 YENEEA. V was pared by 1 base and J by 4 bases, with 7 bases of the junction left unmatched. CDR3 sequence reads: CASSLGPSDRGNTIYF. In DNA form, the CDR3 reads TGTGCCAGCAGCTTAGGCCCCTCGGACAGGGGAAACACCATATATTTT.